The TCR beta chain described here comes from a study of blood T cells in healthy people across ages. Sample-barcoded 5' priming and a J-beta primer mix drove a second PCR of about 6 to 12 cycles. MiXCR was run by TCRdb on the 5' RACE reads, yielding one entry per CDR3 protein. Altogether around 800,000 distinct CDR3 sequences are present, more than 35% being singletons, with the ten largest covering roughly 18%. V shed 2 bases and J shed 0 bases, with 8 bases lying between them. Germline V gene data show CDR1 as SQVTM and CDR2 as ANQGSEA. The CDR3 has 13 amino acids. The chain couples TRBV29-1 to TRBJ2-7; D gene ambiguous. The TCR was taken from an elderly man in good health. The sequenced material came from blood. CDR3 sequence reads: CSVESPNSYEQYF. In nucleotides, the CDR3 is TGCAGCGTTGAAAGCCCAAACTCCTACGAGCAGTACTTC.